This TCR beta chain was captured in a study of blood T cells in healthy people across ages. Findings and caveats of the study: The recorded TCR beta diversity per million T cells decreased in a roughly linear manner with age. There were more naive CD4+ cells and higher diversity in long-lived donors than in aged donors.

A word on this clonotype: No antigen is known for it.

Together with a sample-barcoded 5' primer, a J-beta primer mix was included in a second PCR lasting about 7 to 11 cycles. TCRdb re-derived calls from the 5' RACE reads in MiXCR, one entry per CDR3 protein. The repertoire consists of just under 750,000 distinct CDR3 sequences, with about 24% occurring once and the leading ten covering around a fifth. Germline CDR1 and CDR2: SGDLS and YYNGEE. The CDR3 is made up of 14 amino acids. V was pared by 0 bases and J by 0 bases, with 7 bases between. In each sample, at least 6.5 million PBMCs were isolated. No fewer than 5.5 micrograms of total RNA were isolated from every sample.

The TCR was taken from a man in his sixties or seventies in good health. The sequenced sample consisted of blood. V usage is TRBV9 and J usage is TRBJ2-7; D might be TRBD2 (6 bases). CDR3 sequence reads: CASSVALASYEQYF. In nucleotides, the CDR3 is TGTGCCAGCAGCGTAGCACTAGCCTCCTACGAGCAGTACTTC.